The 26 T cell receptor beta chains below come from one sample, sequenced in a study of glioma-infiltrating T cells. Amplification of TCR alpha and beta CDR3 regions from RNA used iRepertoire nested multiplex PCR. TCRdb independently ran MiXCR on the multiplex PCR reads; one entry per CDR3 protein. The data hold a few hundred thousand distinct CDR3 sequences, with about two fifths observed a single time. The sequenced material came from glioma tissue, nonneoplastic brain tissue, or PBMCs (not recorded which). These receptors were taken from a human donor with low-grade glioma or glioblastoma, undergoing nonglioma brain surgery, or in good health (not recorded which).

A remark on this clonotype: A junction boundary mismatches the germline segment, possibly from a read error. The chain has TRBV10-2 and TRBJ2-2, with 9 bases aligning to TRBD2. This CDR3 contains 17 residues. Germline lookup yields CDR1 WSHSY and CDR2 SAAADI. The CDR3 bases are TGTGCCACCCAGGGGGATAGCGGGAGTCGTTACACCGGGGGGCTGTTTTTT. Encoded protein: CATQGDSGSRYTGGLFF.

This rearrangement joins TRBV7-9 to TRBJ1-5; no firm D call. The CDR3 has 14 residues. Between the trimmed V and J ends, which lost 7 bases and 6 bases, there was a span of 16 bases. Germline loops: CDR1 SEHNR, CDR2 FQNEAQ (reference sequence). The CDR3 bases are TGTGCCAGCATCTTTGCGGAGGGTGGTCAGCCCCAGCATTTT. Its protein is CASIFAEGGQPQHF.

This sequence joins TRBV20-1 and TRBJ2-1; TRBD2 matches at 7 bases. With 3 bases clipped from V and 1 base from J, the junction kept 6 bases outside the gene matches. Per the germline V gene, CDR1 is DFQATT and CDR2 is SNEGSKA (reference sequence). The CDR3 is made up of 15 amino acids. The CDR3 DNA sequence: TGCAGTGCTAGGGGGCTAGCGGTATCCTACAATGAGCAGTTCTTC. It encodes CSARGLAVSYNEQFF.

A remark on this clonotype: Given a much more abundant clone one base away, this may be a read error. This CDR3 reads CASSSLGGSDKQYF. DNA of the CDR3: TGTGCCAGCAGTAGCTTAGGGGGGAGCGACAAGCAGTACTTC. The J gene is TRBJ2-7, the V gene TRBV6-1; TRBD1 or TRBD2 may be the D gene (6 bases each). Germline loops: CDR1 MNHNS, CDR2 SASEGT. The CDR3 is made up of 14 amino acids. Trimming pared 5 bases from V and 8 bases from J, leaving 19 bases between.

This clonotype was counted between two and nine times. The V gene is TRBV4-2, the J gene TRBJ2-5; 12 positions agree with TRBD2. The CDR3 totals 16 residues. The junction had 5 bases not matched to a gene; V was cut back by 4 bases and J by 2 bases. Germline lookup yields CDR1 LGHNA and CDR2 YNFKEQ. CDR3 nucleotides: TGTGCCAGCAGCCCCTCAGGACTAGCGGGGCAAGAGACCCAGTACTTC. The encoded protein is CASSPSGLAGQETQYF.

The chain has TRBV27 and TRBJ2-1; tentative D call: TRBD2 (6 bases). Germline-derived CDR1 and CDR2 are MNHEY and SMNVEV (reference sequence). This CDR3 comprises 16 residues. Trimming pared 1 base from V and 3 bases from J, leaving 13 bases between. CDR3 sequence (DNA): TGTGCCAGCAGTTTATTGGGTTTCGGGGGCTACAATGAGCAGTTCTTC. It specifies CASSLLGFGGYNEQFF.

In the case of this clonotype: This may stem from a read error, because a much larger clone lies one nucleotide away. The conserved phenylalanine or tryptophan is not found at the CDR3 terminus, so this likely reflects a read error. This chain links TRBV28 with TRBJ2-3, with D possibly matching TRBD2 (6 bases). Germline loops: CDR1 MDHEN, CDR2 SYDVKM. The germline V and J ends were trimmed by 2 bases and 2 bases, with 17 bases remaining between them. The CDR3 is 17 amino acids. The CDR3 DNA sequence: TGTGCCAGCAGTTTAAGGTCCTGGCGGGACCTCACAGATACGCAGTATATT. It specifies CASSLRSWRDLTDTQYI.

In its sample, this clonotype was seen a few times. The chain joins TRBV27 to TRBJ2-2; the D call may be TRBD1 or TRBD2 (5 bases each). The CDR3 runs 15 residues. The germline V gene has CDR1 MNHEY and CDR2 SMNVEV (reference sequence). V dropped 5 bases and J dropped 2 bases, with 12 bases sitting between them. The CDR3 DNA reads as TGTGCCAGCAGTCCGGGACCAAGCAACACCGGGGAGCTGTTTTTT. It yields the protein CASSPGPSNTGELFF.

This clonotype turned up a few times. The chain's CDR3 is CASTLRGGNTEAFF. The CDR3 coding sequence is TGTGCCAGCACCCTTAGGGGGGGGAACACTGAAGCTTTCTTT. The chain couples TRBV7-6 to TRBJ1-1; D possibly corresponds to TRBD1 (6 bases). In germline, CDR1 is SGHVS, CDR2 FNYEAQ. V lost 7 bases and J lost 1, with 13 bases in between. The CDR3 runs to 14 residues.

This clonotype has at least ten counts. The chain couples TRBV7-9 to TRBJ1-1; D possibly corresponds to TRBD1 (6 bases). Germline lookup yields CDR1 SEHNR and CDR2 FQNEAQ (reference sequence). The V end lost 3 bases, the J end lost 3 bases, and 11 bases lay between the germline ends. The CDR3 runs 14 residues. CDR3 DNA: TGTGCCAGCAGCTTCCAACAGGGAGACACTGAAGCTTTCTTT. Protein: CASSFQQGDTEAFF.

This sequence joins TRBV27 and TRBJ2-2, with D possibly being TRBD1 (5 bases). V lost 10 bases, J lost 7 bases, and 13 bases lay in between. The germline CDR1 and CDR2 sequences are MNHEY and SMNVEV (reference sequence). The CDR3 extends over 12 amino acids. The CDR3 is CATQRGIGELFF. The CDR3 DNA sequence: TGTGCCACACAAAGGGGTATCGGGGAGCTGTTTTTT.

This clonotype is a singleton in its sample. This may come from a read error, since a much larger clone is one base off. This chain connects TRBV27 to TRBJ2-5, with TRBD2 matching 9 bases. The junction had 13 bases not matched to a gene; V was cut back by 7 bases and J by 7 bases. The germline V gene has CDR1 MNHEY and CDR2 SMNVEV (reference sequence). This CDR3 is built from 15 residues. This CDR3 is CASNSAGGRTGTQYF. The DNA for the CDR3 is TGTGCCAGCAATTCGGCGGGAGGGCGTACGGGGACCCAGTACTTC.

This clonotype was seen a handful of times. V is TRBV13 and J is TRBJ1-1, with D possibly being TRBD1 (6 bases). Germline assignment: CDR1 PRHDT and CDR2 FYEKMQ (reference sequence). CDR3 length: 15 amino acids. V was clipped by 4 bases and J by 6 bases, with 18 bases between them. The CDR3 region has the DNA TGTGCCAGCAGCTCCCTCCGGGACATAAGCCCTGAAGCTTTCTTT. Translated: CASSSLRDISPEAFF.

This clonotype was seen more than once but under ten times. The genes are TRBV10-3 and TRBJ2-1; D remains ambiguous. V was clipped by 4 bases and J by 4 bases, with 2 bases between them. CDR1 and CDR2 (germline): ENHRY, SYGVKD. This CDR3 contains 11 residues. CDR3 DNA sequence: TGTGCCATCAGTGTGTACAATGAGCAGTTCTTC. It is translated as CAISVYNEQFF.

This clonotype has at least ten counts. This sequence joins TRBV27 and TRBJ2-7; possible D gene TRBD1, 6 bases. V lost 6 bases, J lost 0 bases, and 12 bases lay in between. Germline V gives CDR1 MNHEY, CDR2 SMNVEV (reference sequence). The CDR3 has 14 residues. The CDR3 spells CASSPTGLSYEQYF. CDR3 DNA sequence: TGTGCCAGCAGCCCCACAGGGCTCTCCTACGAGCAGTACTTC.

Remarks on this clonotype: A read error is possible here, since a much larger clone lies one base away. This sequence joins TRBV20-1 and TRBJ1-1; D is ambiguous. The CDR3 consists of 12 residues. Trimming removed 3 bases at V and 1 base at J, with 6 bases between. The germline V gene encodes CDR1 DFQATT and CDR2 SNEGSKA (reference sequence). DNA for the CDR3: TGCAGTGCTAGCGGCCCGAACACTGAAGCTTTCTTT. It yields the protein CSASGPNTEAFF.

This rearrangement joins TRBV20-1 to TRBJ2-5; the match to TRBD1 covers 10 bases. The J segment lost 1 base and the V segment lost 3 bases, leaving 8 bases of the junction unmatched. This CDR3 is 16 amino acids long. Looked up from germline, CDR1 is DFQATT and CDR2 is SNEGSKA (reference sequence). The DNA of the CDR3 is TGCAGTGCTAGGGACAGGGGGAAATACGGCCAAGAGACCCAGTACTTC. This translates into CSARDRGKYGQETQYF.

The CDR3 spells CASSLGYTEAFF. CDR3 in DNA: TGCGCCAGCAGCTTGGGGTACACTGAAGCTTTCTTT. The V gene is TRBV5-1, the J gene TRBJ1-1; unclear D gene. V dropped 0 bases and J dropped 3 bases, with 3 bases sitting between them. CDR1 is SGHRS and CDR2 is YFSETQ in the germline V gene. The CDR3 is made up of 12 amino acids.

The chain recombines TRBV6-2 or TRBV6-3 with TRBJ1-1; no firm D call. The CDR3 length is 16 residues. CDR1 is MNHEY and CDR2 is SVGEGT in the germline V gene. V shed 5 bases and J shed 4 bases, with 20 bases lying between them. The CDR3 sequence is CASSPIEGSDSTEAFF. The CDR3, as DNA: TGTGCCAGCAGTCCGATTGAGGGAAGCGATTCCACTGAAGCTTTCTTT.

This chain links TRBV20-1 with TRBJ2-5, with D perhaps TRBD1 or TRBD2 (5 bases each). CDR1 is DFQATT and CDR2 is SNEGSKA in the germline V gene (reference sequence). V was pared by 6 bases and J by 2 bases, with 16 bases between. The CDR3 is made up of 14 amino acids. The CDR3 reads CSAYDRGLQETQYF. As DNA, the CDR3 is TGCAGTGCCTACGACAGAGGACTTCAAGAGACCCAGTACTTC.

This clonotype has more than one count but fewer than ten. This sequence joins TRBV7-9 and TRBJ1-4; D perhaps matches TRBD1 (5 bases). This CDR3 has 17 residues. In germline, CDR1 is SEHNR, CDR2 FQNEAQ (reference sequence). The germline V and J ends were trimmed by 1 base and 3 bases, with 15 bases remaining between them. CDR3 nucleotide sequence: TGTGCCAGCAGCTTAGGGCCCAGGGAAGCACCTAATGAAAAACTGTTTTTT. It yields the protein CASSLGPREAPNEKLFF.

The CDR3: CASSPAGRLNYGYTF. CDR3 DNA sequence: TGTGCCAGCAGCCCCGCGGGACGATTAAACTATGGCTACACCTTC. The chain combines TRBV5-4 with TRBJ1-2; possibly TRBD1 for D (5 bases). This CDR3 is 15 amino acids long. V was trimmed by 4 bases and J by 2 bases, leaving 15 bases between them. Germline CDR1 SGHNT, CDR2 YYREEE (reference sequence). The full variable domain, its missing parts supplied by reference TRBV5-4 and TRBJ1-2, is ETGVTQSPTHLIKTRGQQVTLRCSSQSGHNTVSWYQQALGQGPQFIFQYYREEENGRGNFPPRFSGLQFPNYSSELNVNALELDDSALYLCASSPAGRLNYGYTFGSGTRLTVV.

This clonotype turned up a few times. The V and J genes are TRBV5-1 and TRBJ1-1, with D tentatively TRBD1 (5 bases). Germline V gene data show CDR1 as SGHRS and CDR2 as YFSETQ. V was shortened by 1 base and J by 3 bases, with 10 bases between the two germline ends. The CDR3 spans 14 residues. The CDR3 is CASSLSGKDTEAFF. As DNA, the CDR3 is TGCGCCAGCAGCTTGTCAGGGAAGGACACTGAAGCTTTCTTT.

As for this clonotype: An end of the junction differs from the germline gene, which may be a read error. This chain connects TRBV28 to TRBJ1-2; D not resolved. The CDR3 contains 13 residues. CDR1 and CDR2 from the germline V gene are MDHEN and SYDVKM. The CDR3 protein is CASSDEFLYAYTF. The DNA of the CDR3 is TGTGCCAGCAGCGACGAATTTCTCTATGCCTACACCTTC.

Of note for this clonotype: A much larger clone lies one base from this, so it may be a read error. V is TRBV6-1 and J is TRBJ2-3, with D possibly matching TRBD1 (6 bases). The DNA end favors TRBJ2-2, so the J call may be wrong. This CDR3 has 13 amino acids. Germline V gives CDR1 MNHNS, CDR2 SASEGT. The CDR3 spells CASSAGETGELFF. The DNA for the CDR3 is TGTGCCAGCAGTGCAGGGGAAACCGGGGAGCTGTTTTTT.

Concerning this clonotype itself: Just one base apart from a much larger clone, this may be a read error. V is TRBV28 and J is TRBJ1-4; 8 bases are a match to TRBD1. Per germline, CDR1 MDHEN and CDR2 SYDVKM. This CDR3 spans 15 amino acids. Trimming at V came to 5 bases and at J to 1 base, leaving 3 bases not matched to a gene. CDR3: CASSTTGGTNEKLFF. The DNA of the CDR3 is TGTGCCAGCAGTACCACAGGGGGAACTAATGAAAAACTGTTTTTT.